This T cell receptor (beta chain) was found in a study of shared clonotypes between healthy human individuals. Produced via immunoSEQ multiplex PCR; TCRdb's table is partial and in-frame only. The sample carries a few million clones, approximately 90% recorded once. J was trimmed by 8 bases and V by 1 base; bases with no gene match: 11. This CDR3 is 16 amino acids long. Germline V lookup: CDR1 SGHTA, CDR2 FQGNSA. This clone was recorded once. This clonotype was obtained from a man between 18 and 35 years old in good health. V usage is TRBV7-2 and J usage is TRBJ2-1, with 7 bases identical to TRBD1. Sample: naive CD4+ T cells sorted from blood. Subset specified: CD45RA+ positively selected. The CDR3 sequence is CASSLVGLGGKDEQFF. The CDR3 DNA reads as TGTGCCAGCAGCTTAGTTGGCTTAGGGGGCAAGGATGAGCAGTTCTTC.